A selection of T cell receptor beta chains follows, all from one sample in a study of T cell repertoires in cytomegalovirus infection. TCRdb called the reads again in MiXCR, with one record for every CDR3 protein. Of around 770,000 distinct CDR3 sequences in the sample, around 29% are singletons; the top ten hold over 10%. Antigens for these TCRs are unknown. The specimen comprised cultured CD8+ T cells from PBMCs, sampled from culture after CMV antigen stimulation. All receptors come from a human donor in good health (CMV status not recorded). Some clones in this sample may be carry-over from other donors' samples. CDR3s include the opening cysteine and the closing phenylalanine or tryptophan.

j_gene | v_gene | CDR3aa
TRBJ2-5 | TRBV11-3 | CASSPSTGGSETQYF
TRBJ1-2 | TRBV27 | CVSSGSRGYGYTF
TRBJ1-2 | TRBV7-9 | CASLGAFYGYTF
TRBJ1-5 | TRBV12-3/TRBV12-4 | CASRISKQPQHF
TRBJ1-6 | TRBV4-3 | CASSQDGLPGNSPLHF
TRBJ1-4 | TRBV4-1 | CASSQDWTNEKLFF
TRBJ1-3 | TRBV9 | CASSVGPNSGNTIYF
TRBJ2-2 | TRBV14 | CASSQEMTGTNTGELFF
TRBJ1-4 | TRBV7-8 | CASSFEATNEKLFF
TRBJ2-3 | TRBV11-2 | CASSIRGVTDTQYF
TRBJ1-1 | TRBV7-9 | CASSFSTGEGGTEAFF
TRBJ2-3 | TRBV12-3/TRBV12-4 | CASSLGRYPGTDTQYF
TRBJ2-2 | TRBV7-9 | CASGSLAGATTGELFF
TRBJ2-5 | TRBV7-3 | CASSSGLAFGETQYF
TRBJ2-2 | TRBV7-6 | CASSLFFGTGVSTGELFF
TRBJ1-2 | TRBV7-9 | CASSSQAAHGGYTF
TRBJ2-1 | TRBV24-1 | CATSDFGLAGDYNEQFF
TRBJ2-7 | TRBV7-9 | CASSPPRRLEVYEQYF
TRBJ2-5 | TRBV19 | CASSILTSGAQETQYF
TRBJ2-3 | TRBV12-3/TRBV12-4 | CASRNAAGGNTDTQYF